The 8 T cell receptor beta chains in this list originate from one sample, sequenced in a study of blood T cell repertoires in COVID-19. Profiling relied on immunoSEQ multiplex PCR, and the TCRdb table lists in-frame clones only, not all of them. Among 49,000 or so clones, over 75% were seen once, and the ten largest hold around 8.6%. The sequencing input was peripheral blood. The source of these receptors is a man aged 45-65 years with acute or convalescent COVID-19.

The chain combines TRBV3-1 (or the pseudogene TRBV3-2) with TRBJ1-3; D perhaps matches TRBD1 (5 bases). Germline lookup yields CDR1 LGHDT and CDR2 YNNKEL (reference sequence). The CDR3 spans 15 residues. V lost 2 bases and J lost 0, with 8 bases in between. CDR3 in amino acids: CASSQQTDSGNTIYF. In DNA, the CDR3 is TGTGCCAGCAGCCAACAGACAGACTCTGGAAACACCATATATTTT.

The chain carries TRBV7-7 and TRBJ2-2; 14 bases map to TRBD2. This CDR3 contains 17 residues. With V trimmed by 6 bases and J by 3 bases, 6 bases remained unmatched. Germline values: CDR1 SSHAT, CDR2 FNYEAQ (reference sequence). Here the CDR3 DNA reads TGTGCCAGCAGACGACTAGCGGGAGGGCCGGACACCGGGGAGCTGTTTTTT. It specifies CASRRLAGGPDTGELFF.

The rearrangement joins TRBV12-3 or TRBV12-4 to TRBJ2-1; 10 bases fit TRBD1. This CDR3 comprises 13 residues. V lost 7 bases to trimming and J lost 7 bases; unmatched junction nucleotides: 4. The CDR3 DNA sequence: TGTGCCAGCACCTGGACAGGGGGGAATGAGCAGTTCTTC. Translation gives CASTWTGGNEQFF.

The V gene is TRBV19, the J gene TRBJ2-1; TRBD1 aligns across 10 bases. The germline V gene encodes CDR1 LNHDA and CDR2 SQIVND (reference sequence). CDR3 size: 16 residues. J gave up 5 bases and V 6 bases, and 10 bases lay outside the gene matches. The CDR3 sequence: CASSPIDRGLDNEQFF. The CDR3 bases are TGTGCCAGTAGCCCGATTGACAGGGGGCTCGACAATGAGCAGTTCTTC.

The rearrangement links TRBV11-2 to TRBJ2-3; TRBD2 matches at 12 bases. CDR3 length: 17 amino acids. Germline lookup yields CDR1 SGHAT and CDR2 FQNNGV. Trimming cost V 5 bases and J 0 bases; bases outside gene matches: 6. CDR3 region: CASSPGTSGLSTDTQYF. CDR3 nucleotides: TGTGCCAGCAGCCCCGGGACTAGCGGGCTTAGCACAGATACGCAGTATTTT.

V usage is TRBV2 and J usage is TRBJ2-7; D may be TRBD2 (6 bases). The CDR3 extends over 14 amino acids. Deletions cut 5 bases from V and 2 bases from J, with 13 bases between. In germline, CDR1 is SNHLY, CDR2 FYNNEI. CDR3 nucleotides: TGTGCCAGCAGTTACGGGAGTCCGACCTACGAGCAGTACTTC. Amino acids: CASSYGSPTYEQYF.

The CDR3 nucleotides read TGTGCCAGCAGCTTTAATAATTCACCCCTCCACTTT. It is translated as CASSFNNSPLHF. The chain uses TRBV7-9 and TRBJ1-6; D gene unclear. V shed 3 bases and J shed 5 bases, with 2 bases lying between them. This CDR3 spans 12 amino acids. Per germline, CDR1 SEHNR and CDR2 FQNEAQ (reference sequence). Variable domain in full (rest from reference TRBV7-9 and TRBJ1-6): DTGVSQNPRHKITKRGQNVTFRCDPISEHNRLYWYRQTLGQGPEFLTYFQNEAQLEKSRLLSDRFSAERPKGSFSTLEIQRTEQGDSAMYLCASSFNNSPLHFGNGTRLTVT.

J is TRBJ1-2 and V is TRBV7-9, with D tentatively TRBD1 (5 bases). The CDR3 sequence is 14 residues long. Germline V gene data show CDR1 as SEHNR and CDR2 as FQNEAQ (reference sequence). Trimming removed 0 bases from V and 4 bases from J, with 9 bases in between. The CDR3 DNA sequence: TGTGCCAGCAGCTTAGCGCGTGGGGCCTATGGCTACACCTTC. Translated: CASSLARGAYGYTF.